This T cell receptor beta chain is from a study of blood T cell repertoires in COVID-19 (dated by TCRdb to about 2020). A note on the overall study: Collaborator samples came from the United States, Italy and Spain and covered acute and convalescent phases of COVID-19. The prospective study material was composed of cDNA or gDNA derived from T cells, B-cell-depleted T cells, or PBMCs. Deeply sampled blood TCRbeta repertoires from subjects exposed to, actively infected with, or recovered from COVID-19 were included in the dataset. The repertoires were made available in a free public database intended to serve as a resource for research on the immune response to SARS-CoV-2. Samples were obtained from the ongoing ImmuneRACE study (first 160 participants) and from 1,254 subjects provided by 6 global collaborators. Nearly every sample came with metadata listing a de-identified subject ID, COVID-19 status, age in years and sex. Where available, HLA class I and class II types were taken from metadata supplied by the sample provider and were not determined by assay-based typing.

Study-wide findings and limitations: The amount of clinical and demographic metadata varied by source and participant and was provided uncurated.

Of note for this clone: Its antigen has not been determined. No base quality information exists; no much larger clone differs at one position.

The collaborating institutions used their own protocols to collect whole blood in K2EDTA tubes. For TCRbeta analysis, collaborators shipped samples in one of three forms: frozen whole blood, isolated PBMCs, or DNA extracted from either of those sample types. TCRbeta CDR3 regions were amplified from genomic DNA using the immunoSEQ Assay, a bias-controlled multiplex PCR. The study's processing was this. Within the assay, amplification of reference gene primers was used to estimate how many nucleated cells each sample contained. To quantify the absolute abundance of each unique TCRbeta CDR3 rearrangement, sequence reads were collapsed and filtered. For each sample, productive Simpson clonality was calculated as the square root of Simpson's diversity index over productive rearrangements. Entries here come from immuneACCESS through TCRdb and include only in-frame sequences with V and J called. Some clones fail to appear in such tables; in the studies checked, an unresolved V gene covers under half of the shortfall, and the cause of the remainder is unknown. For V, J and clone size, that table is used; D and trimming come from the DNA. The table for this sample lists over 100,000 clones; around 86% of them were counted only once. The top ten hold 7% to 9.5% of the sample.

Trimming removed 2 bases from V and 8 bases from J; the gene matches leave 10 bases unexplained. The germline V gene gives CDR1 as KGHSH and CDR2 as LQKENI. The CDR3 starts with the cysteine, ends with the phenylalanine, and has 17 residues. The kept DNA is CDR3 alone, 51 bases in frame from the first base. Sequenced: peripheral blood. The origin of this receptor is a man in his 70s with acute or convalescent COVID-19. The chain couples TRBV18 to TRBJ1-4, with 11 bases aligning to TRBD1. For the CDR3, the sequence is CASSPKLTDRGQEKLFF. DNA sequence: TGTGCCAGCTCACCAAAGCTCACGGACAGGGGGCAAGAAAAACTGTTTTTT.